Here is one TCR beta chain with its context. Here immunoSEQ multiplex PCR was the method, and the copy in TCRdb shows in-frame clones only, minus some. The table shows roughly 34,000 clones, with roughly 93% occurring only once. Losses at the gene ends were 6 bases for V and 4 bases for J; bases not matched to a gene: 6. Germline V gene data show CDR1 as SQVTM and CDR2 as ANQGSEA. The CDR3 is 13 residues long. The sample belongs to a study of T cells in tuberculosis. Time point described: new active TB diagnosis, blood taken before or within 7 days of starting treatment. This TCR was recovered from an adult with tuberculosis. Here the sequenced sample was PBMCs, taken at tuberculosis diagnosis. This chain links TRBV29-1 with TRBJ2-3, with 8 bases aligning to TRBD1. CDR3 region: CSVRTGTSDTQYF. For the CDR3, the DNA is TGCAGCGTGAGGACAGGGACTTCAGATACGCAGTATTTT.